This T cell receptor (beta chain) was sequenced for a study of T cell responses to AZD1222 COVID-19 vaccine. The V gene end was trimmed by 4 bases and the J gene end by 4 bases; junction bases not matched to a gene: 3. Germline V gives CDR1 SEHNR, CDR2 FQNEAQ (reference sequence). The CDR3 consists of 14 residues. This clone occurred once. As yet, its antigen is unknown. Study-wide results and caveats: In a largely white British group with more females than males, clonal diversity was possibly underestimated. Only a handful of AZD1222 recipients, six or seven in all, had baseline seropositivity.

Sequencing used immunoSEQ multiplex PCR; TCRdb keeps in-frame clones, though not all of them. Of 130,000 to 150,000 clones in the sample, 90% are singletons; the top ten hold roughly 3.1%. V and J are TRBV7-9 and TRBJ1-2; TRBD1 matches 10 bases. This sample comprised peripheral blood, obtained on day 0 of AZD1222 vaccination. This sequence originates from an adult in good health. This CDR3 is CASSSGQGGYGYTF. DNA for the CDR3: TGTGCCAGCAGCTCAGGACAGGGGGGCTATGGCTACACCTTC.